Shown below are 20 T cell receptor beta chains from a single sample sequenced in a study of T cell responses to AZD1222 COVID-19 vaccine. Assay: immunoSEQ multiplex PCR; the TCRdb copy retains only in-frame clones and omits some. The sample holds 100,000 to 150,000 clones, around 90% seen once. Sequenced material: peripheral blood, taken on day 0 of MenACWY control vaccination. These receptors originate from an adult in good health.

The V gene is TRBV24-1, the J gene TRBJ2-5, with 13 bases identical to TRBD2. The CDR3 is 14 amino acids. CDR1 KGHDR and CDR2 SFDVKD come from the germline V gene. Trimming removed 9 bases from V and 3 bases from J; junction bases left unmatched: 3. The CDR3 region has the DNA TGTGCCACCGGGACTAGCGGGATAGAAGAGACCCAGTACTTC. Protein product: CATGTSGIEETQYF.

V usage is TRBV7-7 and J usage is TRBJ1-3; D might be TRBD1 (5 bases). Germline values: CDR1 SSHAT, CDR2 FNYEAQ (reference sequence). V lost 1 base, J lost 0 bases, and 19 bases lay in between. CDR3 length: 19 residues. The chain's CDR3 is CASSLVVRDARCSGNTIYF. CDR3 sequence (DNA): TGTGCCAGCAGCTTAGTGGTTCGGGACGCCCGGTGCTCTGGAAACACCATATATTTT.

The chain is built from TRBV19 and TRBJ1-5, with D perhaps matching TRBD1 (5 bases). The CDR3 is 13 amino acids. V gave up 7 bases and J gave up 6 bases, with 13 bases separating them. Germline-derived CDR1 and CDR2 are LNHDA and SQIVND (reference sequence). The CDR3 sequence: CASTYGGFQPQHF. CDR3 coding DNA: TGTGCCAGTACCTACGGGGGGTTTCAGCCCCAGCATTTT.

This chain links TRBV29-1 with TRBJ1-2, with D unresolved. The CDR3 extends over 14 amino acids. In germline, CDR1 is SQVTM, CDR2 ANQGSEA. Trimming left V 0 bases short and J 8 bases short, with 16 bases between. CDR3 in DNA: TGCAGCGTTGAAGACTTGGGGTCTGGGCGGGGCTACACCTTC. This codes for CSVEDLGSGRGYTF. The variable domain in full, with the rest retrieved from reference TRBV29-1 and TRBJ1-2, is SAVISQKPSRDICQRGTSLTIQCQVDSQVTMMFWYRQQPGQSLTLIATANQGSEATYESGFVIDKFPISRPNLTFSTLTVSNMSPEDSSIYLCSVEDLGSGRGYTFGSGTRLTVV.

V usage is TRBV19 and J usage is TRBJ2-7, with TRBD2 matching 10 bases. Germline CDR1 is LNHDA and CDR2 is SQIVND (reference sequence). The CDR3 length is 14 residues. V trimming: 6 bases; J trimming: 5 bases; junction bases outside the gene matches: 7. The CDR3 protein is CASRASGSLDEQYF. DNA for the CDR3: TGTGCCAGTAGGGCTAGCGGGAGTCTCGACGAGCAGTACTTC.

CDR3 DNA sequence: TGTGCCAGCAGATTCACCGGGACTAGCACAGATACGCAGTATTTT. This translates into CASRFTGTSTDTQYF. The genes are TRBV7-2 and TRBJ2-3; D possibly corresponds to TRBD2 (6 bases). The germline V gene encodes CDR1 SGHTA and CDR2 FQGNSA. Trimming took off 6 bases at V and 0 bases at J, with 13 bases between the two ends. The CDR3 length is 15 residues.

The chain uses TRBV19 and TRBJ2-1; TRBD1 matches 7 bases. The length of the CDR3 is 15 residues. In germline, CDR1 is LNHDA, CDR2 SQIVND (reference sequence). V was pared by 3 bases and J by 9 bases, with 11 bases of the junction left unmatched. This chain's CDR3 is CASSIWQGEWCEQFF. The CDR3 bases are TGTGCCAGTAGTATCTGGCAGGGGGAATGGTGTGAGCAGTTCTTC.

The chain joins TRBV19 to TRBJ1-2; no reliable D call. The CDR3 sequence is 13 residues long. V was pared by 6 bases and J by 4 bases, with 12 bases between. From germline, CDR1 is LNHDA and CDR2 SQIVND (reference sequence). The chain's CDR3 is CASSKGFGYGYTF. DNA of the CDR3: TGTGCCAGTAGCAAAGGCTTTGGCTATGGCTACACCTTC.

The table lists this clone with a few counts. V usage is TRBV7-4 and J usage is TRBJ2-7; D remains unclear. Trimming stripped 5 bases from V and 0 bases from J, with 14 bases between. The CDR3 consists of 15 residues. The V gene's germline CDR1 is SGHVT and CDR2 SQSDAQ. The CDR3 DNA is TGTGCCAGCAGCCAAGGGCCAGTAAGCTCCTACGAGCAGTACGTC. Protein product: CASSQGPVSSYEQYV.

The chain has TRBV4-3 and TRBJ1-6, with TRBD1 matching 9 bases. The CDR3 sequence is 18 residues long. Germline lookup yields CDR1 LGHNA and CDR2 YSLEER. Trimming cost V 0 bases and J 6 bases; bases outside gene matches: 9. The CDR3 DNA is TGCGCCAGCAGCCAAGAAACTAACAGGGGGCTAATTAATTCACCCCTCCACTTT. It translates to CASSQETNRGLINSPLHF.

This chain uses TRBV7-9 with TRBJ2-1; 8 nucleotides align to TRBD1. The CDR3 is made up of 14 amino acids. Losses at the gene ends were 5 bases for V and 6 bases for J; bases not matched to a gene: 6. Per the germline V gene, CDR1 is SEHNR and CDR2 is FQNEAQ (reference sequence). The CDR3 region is CASSVWTGSNEQFF. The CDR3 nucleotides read TGTGCCAGCAGCGTATGGACAGGGTCCAATGAGCAGTTCTTC.

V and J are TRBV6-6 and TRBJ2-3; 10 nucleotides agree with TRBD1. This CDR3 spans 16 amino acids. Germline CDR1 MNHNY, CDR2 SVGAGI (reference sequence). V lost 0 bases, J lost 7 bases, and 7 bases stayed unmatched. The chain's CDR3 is CASSYSGQGILNTQYF. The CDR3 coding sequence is TGTGCCAGCAGTTACTCGGGACAGGGGATATTGAATACGCAGTATTTT.

CDR3 DNA: TGCGCCAGCAGCTTGTTGGGGGCGCAGTCAGATACGCAGTATTTT. It is translated as CASSLLGAQSDTQYF. This chain uses TRBV5-1 with TRBJ2-3; perhaps TRBD1 as D (6 bases). V gave up 1 base and J gave up 4 bases, with 13 bases separating them. There are 15 residues in the CDR3. From germline, CDR1 is SGHRS and CDR2 YFSETQ.

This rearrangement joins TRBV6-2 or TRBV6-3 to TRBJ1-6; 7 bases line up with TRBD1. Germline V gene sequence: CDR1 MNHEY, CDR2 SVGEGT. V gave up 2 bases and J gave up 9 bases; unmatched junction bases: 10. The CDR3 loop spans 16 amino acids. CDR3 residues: CASSYPPGTVRSPLHF. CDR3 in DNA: TGTGCCAGCAGTTACCCACCCGGGACAGTGCGTTCACCCCTCCACTTT.

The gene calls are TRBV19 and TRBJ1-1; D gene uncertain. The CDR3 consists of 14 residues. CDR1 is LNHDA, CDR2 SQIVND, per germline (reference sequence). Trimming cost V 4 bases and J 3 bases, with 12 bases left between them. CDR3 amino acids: CASSTIDRDTEAFF. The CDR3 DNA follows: TGTGCCAGTAGTACGATAGACCGGGACACTGAAGCTTTCTTT.

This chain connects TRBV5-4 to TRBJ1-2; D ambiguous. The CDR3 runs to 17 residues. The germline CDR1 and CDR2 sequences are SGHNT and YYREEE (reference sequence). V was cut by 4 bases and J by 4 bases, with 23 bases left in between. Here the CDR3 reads CASSPSGVISRLYGYTF. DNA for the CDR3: TGTGCCAGCAGCCCCTCCGGGGTAATTTCGAGACTCTATGGCTACACCTTC.

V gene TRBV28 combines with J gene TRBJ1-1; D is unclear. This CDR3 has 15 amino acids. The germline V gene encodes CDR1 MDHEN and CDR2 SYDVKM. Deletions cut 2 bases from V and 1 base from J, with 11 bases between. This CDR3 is CASSLPTTANTEAFF. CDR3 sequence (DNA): TGTGCCAGCAGTTTACCTACCACGGCGAACACTGAAGCTTTCTTT.

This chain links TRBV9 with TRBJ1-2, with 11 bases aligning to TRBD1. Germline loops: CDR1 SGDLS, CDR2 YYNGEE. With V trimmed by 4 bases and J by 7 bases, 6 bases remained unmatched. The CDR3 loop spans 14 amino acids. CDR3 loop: CASSPGQGAVGYTF. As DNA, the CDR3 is TGTGCCAGCAGCCCAGGACAGGGGGCCGTTGGCTACACCTTC.

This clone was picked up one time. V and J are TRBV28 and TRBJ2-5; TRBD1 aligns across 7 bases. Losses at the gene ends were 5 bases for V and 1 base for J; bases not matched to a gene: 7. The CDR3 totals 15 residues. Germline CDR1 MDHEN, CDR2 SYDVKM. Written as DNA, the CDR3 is TGTGCCAGCAGTCTAACAGGACAGGTCCAAGAGACCCAGTACTTC. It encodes CASSLTGQVQETQYF.

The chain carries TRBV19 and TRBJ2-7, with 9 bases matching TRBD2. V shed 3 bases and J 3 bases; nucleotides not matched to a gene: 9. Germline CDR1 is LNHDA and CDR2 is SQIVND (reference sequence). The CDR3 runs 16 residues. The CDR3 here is CASSIPQREVSYEQYF. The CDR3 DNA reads TGTGCCAGTAGTATTCCCCAGCGGGAGGTAAGCTACGAGCAGTACTTC.